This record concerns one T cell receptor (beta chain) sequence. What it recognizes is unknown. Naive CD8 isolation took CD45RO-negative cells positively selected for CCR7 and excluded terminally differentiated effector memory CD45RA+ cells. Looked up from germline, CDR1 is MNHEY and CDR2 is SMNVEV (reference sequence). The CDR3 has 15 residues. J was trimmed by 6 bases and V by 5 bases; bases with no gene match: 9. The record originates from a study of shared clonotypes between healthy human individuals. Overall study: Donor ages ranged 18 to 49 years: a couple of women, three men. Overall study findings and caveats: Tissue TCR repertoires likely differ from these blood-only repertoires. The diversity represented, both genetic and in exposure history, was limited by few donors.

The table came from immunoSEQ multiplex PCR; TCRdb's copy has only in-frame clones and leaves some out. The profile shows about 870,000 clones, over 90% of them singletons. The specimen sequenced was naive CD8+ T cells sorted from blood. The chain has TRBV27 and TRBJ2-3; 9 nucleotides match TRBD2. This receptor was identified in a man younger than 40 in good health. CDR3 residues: CASSPISGSGDTQYF. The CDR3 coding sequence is TGTGCCAGCAGTCCTATTAGCGGGAGCGGGGATACGCAGTATTTT.